Here is one T cell receptor beta chain with its context. These data are taken from a study of blood T cell repertoires in COVID-19. At the level of the study: Acute and convalescent COVID-19 samples came from the United States, Italy and Spain. T cells, B-cell-depleted T cells, or PBMCs provided the cDNA or gDNA that served as material.

In the authors' methods: For nucleated cells, counts were estimated from reference gene primer amplification. Measured with immunoSEQ multiplex PCR; TCRdb has only the in-frame clones, and not every one. V, J and clone size reflect that table, while D and trimming were determined from the DNA. The sample gives about 35,000 clones, approximately 86% of which show up once; around 6.5% is in the top ten. The TCR sequence derives from a human donor in a cohort sampled during active COVID-19. The material sequenced was peripheral blood.

The CDR3 here is CSGAPPYRGYEQFF. Here the CDR3 DNA reads TGCAGCGGTGCCCCGCCTTACAGGGGGTATGAGCAGTTCTTC. This rearrangement joins TRBV29-1 to TRBJ2-1; 8 nucleotides align to TRBD1. The V segment lost 7 bases and the J segment 8 bases; nucleotides outside the gene matches: 13. In germline, CDR1 is SQVTM, CDR2 ANQGSEA. The CDR3 covers 14 residues.